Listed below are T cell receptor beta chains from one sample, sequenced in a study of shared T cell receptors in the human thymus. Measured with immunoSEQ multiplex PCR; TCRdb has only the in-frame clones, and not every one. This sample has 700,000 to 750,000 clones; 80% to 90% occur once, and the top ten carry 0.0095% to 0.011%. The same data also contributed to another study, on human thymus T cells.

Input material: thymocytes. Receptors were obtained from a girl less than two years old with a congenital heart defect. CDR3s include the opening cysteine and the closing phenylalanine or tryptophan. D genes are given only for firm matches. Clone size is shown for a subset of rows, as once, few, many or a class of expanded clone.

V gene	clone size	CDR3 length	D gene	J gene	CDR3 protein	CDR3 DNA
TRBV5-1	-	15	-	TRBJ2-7	CASSLDRFSSYEQYF	TGCGCCAGCAGCTTGGACAGGTTCTCCTCCTACGAGCAGTACTTC
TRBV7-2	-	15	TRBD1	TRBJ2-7	CASSSRSGGLYEQYF	TGTGCCAGCAGCTCGCGGTCAGGGGGCCTCTACGAGCAGTACTTC
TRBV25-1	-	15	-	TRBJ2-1	CASREGSLLYNEQFF	TGTGCCAGCAGAGAGGGCTCCCTTCTCTACAATGAGCAGTTCTTC
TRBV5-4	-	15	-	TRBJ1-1	CASSLAKPRDTEAFF	TGTGCCAGCAGCTTGGCTAAGCCCCGAGACACTGAAGCTTTCTTT
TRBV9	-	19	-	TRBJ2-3	CASSVAPSDRLSRTDTQYF	TGTGCCAGCAGCGTAGCCCCTAGCGATCGATTGTCCCGCACAGATACGCAGTATTTT
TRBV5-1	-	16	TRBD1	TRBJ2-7	CASSLGLPQGEYEQYF	TGCGCCAGCAGCTTGGGCCTGCCCCAGGGGGAATACGAGCAGTACTTC
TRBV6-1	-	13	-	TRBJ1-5	CATRDCRYQPQHF	TGTGCCACCAGGGACTGCCGTTATCAGCCCCAGCATTTT
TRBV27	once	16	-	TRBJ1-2	CASSKDMDSSNYGYTF	TGTGCCAGCAGCAAGGACATGGATTCTTCTAACTATGGCTACACCTTC
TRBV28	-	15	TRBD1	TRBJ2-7	CASSLTDRDADEQYF	TGTGCCAGCAGTTTAACAGACAGGGACGCGGACGAGCAGTACTTC
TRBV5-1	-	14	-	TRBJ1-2	CASSLVGGDYGYTF	TGCGCCAGCAGCTTGGTGGGGGGGGACTATGGCTACACCTTC
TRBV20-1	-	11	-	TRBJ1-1	CSAITNTEAFF	TGCAGTGCCATCACTAACACTGAAGCTTTCTTT
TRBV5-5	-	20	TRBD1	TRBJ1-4	CASSFNRGQGAKRGDEKLFF	TGTGCCAGCAGCTTTAATAGAGGACAGGGGGCGAAGAGAGGGGATGAAAAACTGTTTTTT
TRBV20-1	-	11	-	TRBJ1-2	CSARDTWGYTF	TGCAGTGCTAGAGATACTTGGGGCTACACCTTC
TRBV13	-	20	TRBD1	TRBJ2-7	CASSRDRGNSEGRSSYEQYF	TGTGCCAGCAGCCGGGACAGGGGGAACTCCGAGGGGCGTAGCTCCTACGAGCAGTACTTC
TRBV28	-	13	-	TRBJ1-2	CASTTWGEVGYTF	TGTGCCAGCACCACCTGGGGGGAAGTCGGCTACACCTTC
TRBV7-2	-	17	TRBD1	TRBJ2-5	CASSFDPGGAVEETQYF	TGTGCCAGCAGCTTCGACCCAGGGGGCGCGGTTGAAGAGACCCAGTACTTC
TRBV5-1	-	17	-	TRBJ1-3	CASSLNDNTGSGNTIYF	TGCGCCAGCAGCTTAAATGACAACACAGGGTCTGGAAACACCATATATTTT
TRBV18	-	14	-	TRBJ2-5	CASSPRQAEETQYF	TGTGCCAGCTCACCCCGACAGGCTGAGGAGACCCAGTACTTC
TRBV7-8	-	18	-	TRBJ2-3	CASSPQTRTGSPTDTQYF	TGTGCCAGCAGCCCGCAGACCCGAACAGGGTCCCCCACAGATACGCAGTATTTT
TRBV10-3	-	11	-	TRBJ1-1	CAIGGNTEAFF	TGTGCCATCGGCGGGAACACTGAAGCTTTCTTT
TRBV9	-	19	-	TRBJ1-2	CASSVDGGPPMWARDGYTF	TGTGCCAGCAGCGTAGACGGGGGGCCACCAATGTGGGCGCGGGATGGCTACACCTTC
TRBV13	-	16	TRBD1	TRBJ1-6	CASSPQGVGGYSPLHF	TGTGCCAGCAGCCCCCAGGGGGTAGGAGGCTATTCACCCCTCCACTTT
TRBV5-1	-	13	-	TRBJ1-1	CASSLAENTEAFF	TGCGCCAGCAGCTTGGCAGAGAACACTGAAGCTTTCTTT
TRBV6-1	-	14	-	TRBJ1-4	CASSLRKRNEKLFF	TGTGCCAGCAGTCTGAGGAAAAGAAATGAAAAACTGTTTTTT
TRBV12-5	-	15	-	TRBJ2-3	CASGADSTSTDTQYF	TGTGCTAGTGGTGCCGACTCGACGAGCACAGATACGCAGTATTTT
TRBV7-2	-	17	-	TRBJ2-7	CASSLEELGTYSYEQYF	TGTGCCAGCAGCTTAGAAGAACTCGGGACTTACTCCTACGAGCAGTACTTC
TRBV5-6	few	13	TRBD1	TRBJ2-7	CASSRKTGDEQYF	TGTGCCAGCAGCCGTAAAACAGGGGACGAGCAGTACTTC
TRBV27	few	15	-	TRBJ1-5	CASSSFQGLDQPQHF	TGTGCCAGCAGTTCATTCCAGGGGTTAGATCAGCCCCAGCATTTT
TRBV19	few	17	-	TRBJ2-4	CASSIWDTILAKNIQYF	TGTGCCAGTAGTATATGGGACACAATTCTAGCCAAAAACATTCAGTACTTC
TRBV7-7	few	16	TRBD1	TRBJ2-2	CASSAKPGQSTGELFF	TGTGCCAGCAGCGCAAAACCGGGACAGTCCACCGGGGAGCTGTTTTTT
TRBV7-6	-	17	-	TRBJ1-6	CASSEANRKPRNSPLHF	TGTGCCAGCAGCGAAGCAAACAGAAAACCTCGTAATTCACCCCTCCACTTT
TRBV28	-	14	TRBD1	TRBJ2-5	CASSFRTGQETQYF	TGTGCCAGCAGTTTTCGGACAGGGCAAGAGACCCAGTACTTC
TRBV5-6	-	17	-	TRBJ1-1	CASSFGGRGARITEAFF	TGTGCCAGCAGCTTTGGGGGGCGGGGGGCCCGGATCACTGAAGCTTTCTTT
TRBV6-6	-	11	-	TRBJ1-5	CASSHNQPQHF	TGTGCCAGCAGTCACAATCAGCCCCAGCATTTT
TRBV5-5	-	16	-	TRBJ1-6	CASSLAPDSLSSPLHF	TGTGCCAGCAGCCTTGCGCCGGACAGTCTTTCTTCACCCCTCCACTTT
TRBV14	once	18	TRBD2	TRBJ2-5	CASSQDSDSGGVAETQYF	TGTGCCAGCAGCCAAGATAGTGATAGCGGGGGGGTTGCAGAGACCCAGTACTTC
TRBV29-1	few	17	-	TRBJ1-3	CSVEHRSETARGNTIYF	TGCAGCGTTGAGCACAGGAGCGAAACAGCGCGTGGAAACACCATATATTTT
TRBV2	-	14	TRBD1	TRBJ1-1	CASTLGQGRTEAFF	TGTGCCAGCACTCTCGGACAGGGTAGAACTGAAGCTTTCTTT
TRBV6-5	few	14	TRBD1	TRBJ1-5	CASTGTGGNQPQHF	TGTGCCAGCACCGGGACAGGCGGCAATCAGCCCCAGCATTTT
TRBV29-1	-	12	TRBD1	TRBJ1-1	CSVQTGGSEAFF	TGCAGCGTTCAAACAGGGGGCTCTGAAGCTTTCTTT
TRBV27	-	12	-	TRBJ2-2	CASSYNTGELFF	TGTGCCAGCAGCTATAACACCGGGGAGCTGTTTTTT
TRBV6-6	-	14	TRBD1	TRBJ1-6	CASSPRDRNSPLHF	TGTGCCAGCAGCCCCCGGGACAGAAATTCACCCCTCCACTTT
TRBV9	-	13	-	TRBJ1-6	CASSAGHDSPLHF	TGTGCCAGCAGCGCGGGACACGATTCACCCCTCCACTTT
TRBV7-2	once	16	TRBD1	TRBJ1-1	CASSKLLDRPSTEAFF	TGTGCCAGCAGCAAGCTACTGGACAGGCCAAGCACTGAAGCTTTCTTT
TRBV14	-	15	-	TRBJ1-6	CASSQDDRRNSPLHF	TGTGCCAGCAGCCAAGATGACAGGAGGAATTCACCCCTCCACTTT
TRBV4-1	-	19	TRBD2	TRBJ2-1	CASSLRGTSGGASYNEQFF	TGCGCCAGCAGCTTGAGGGGTACTAGCGGGGGGGCGTCCTACAATGAGCAGTTCTTC
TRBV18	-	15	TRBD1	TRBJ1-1	CASSVGTGSNTEAFF	TGTGCCAGCTCGGTGGGGACAGGGAGTAACACTGAAGCTTTCTTT
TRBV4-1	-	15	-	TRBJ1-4	CASTGETTTNEKLFF	TGCGCCAGCACAGGGGAAACGACAACTAATGAAAAACTGTTTTTT
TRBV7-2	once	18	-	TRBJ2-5	CASSLTPQPSGSEETQYF	TGTGCCAGCAGCTTAACGCCCCAGCCCTCCGGGTCTGAAGAGACCCAGTACTTC
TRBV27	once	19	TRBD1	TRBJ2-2	CASSLRPSGTGSNTGELFF	TGTGCCAGCAGTTTACGTCCCTCGGGGACAGGGTCGAACACCGGGGAGCTGTTTTTT
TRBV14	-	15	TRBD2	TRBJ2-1	CASSSGLAYYNEQFF	TGTGCCAGCAGCTCGGGACTAGCGTACTACAATGAGCAGTTCTTC
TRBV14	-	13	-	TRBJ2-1	CASSQEGANEQFF	TGTGCCAGCAGCCAAGAAGGGGCAAATGAGCAGTTCTTC
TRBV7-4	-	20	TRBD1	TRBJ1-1	CASSLGSPRRDRGRNTEAFF	TGTGCCAGCAGCTTAGGGTCCCCTCGGCGGGACAGGGGGAGGAACACTGAAGCTTTCTTT
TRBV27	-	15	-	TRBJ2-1	CASSLVAGTYNEQFF	TGTGCCAGCAGTTTAGTCGCGGGAACTTACAATGAGCAGTTCTTC
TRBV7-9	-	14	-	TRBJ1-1	CASSLGPGATEAFF	TGTGCCAGCAGCTTAGGTCCTGGGGCCACTGAAGCTTTCTTT
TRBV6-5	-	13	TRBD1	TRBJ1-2	CASSYSQGGGYTF	TGTGCCAGCAGTTACTCTCAGGGGGGAGGCTACACCTTC
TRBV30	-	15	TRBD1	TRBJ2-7	CAWSGRQGAGFEQYF	TGTGCCTGGAGTGGGAGACAGGGGGCAGGGTTCGAGCAGTACTTC